A single sample gave rise to the 21 T cell receptor beta chains below, sequenced in a study of blood T cell repertoires in COVID-19. Repertoires were generated with immunoSEQ multiplex PCR, while TCRdb's copy carries only in-frame clones and drops some. The table records around 84,000 clones, approximately 80% of them present only once. Sequenced input: peripheral blood. These receptors all come from an elderly man with active or convalescent COVID-19.

The chain employs TRBV11-2 and TRBJ2-1; D perhaps matches TRBD1 (5 bases). The CDR3 is 13 amino acids. Per the germline V gene, CDR1 is SGHAT and CDR2 is FQNNGV. The germline V and J ends were trimmed by 5 bases and 10 bases, with 15 bases remaining between them. This CDR3 is CASSVQGLGEQFF. As DNA, the CDR3 is TGTGCCAGCAGCGTTCAGGGATTGGGGGAGCAGTTCTTC.

The V gene is TRBV4-2, the J gene TRBJ2-4, with 10 bases identical to TRBD2. From germline, CDR1 is LGHNA and CDR2 YNFKEQ. CDR3 length: 19 amino acids. Unmatched junction bases numbered 12, after V lost 1 base and J lost 3 bases. CDR3 coding DNA: TGTGCCAGCAGCCAAGGGCTAGCGGGAGCGGGTTTGGGCAAAAACATTCAGTACTTC. Translation gives CASSQGLAGAGLGKNIQYF.

The chain has TRBV5-1 and TRBJ2-1; 9 bases are a match to TRBD2. The trim removed 0 bases at V and 1 base at J, leaving 5 bases unmatched. Germline V lookup: CDR1 SGHRS, CDR2 YFSETQ. The length of the CDR3 is 17 residues. The CDR3 DNA follows: TGCGCCAGCAGCTTGGCGCCTAGCGGGGCTTCCTACAATGAGCAGTTCTTC. Translated: CASSLAPSGASYNEQFF. Full variable domain (outside the CDR3, taken from reference TRBV5-1 and TRBJ2-1): KAGVTQTPRYLIKTRGQQVTLSCSPISGHRSVSWYQQTPGQGLQFLFEYFSETQRNKGNFPGRFSGRQFSNSRSEMNVSTLELGDSALYLCASSLAPSGASYNEQFFGPGTRLTVL.

V usage is TRBV19 and J usage is TRBJ1-6; a possible D gene is TRBD1 (5 bases). V lost 5 bases to trimming and J lost 9 bases, with 11 bases between them. Per germline, CDR1 LNHDA and CDR2 SQIVND (reference sequence). CDR3 length: 13 amino acids. The CDR3 nucleotides read TGTGCCAGTAGTGAACAGGTAACTTCACCCCTCCACTTT. Translation gives CASSEQVTSPLHF.

The V gene is TRBV28, the J gene TRBJ1-4; TRBD1 matches 8 bases. This CDR3 spans 15 amino acids. The V segment lost 6 bases and the J segment 8 bases; nucleotides outside the gene matches: 11. CDR1 and CDR2 from the germline V gene are MDHEN and SYDVKM. CDR3 residues: CASSLPTGDREKLFF. The DNA of the CDR3 is TGTGCCAGCAGCCTACCGACAGGGGATAGGGAAAAACTGTTTTTT.

V is TRBV10-3 and J is TRBJ2-7; 9 bases agree with TRBD1. Germline trimming cut 5 bases from V and 4 bases from J; bases unmatched to any gene: 6. This CDR3 comprises 14 residues. CDR1 ENHRY and CDR2 SYGVKD come from the germline V gene. CDR3 amino acids: CAISSDRGAYEQYV. In nucleotides, the CDR3 is TGTGCCATCAGTTCAGACAGGGGGGCATACGAGCAGTACGTC.

The J gene is TRBJ1-2, the V gene TRBV18, with 10 nucleotides matching TRBD1. Germline values: CDR1 KGHSH, CDR2 LQKENI. The CDR3 totals 15 residues. Trimming at V came to 2 bases and at J to 6 bases, leaving 6 bases not matched to a gene. In nucleotides, the CDR3 is TGTGCCAGCTCACCAACGAGGGACAGGGGAAATGGCTACACCTTC. This encodes CASSPTRDRGNGYTF.

The CDR3 reads CASSLRGGAWAFF. The CDR3 region has the DNA TGCGCCAGCAGCTTGAGAGGGGGCGCGTGGGCTTTCTTT. This chain connects TRBV5-1 to TRBJ1-1; 7 bases are a match to TRBD1. The V gene end was trimmed by 1 base and the J gene end by 11 bases; junction bases not matched to a gene: 8. Germline V gene data show CDR1 as SGHRS and CDR2 as YFSETQ. The CDR3 length is 13 residues.

The gene calls are TRBV25-1 and TRBJ2-2; D call uncertain. The CDR3 is 14 amino acids. The V end lost 2 bases, the J end lost 4 bases, and 8 bases lay between the germline ends. CDR1 is MGHDK and CDR2 is SYGVNS in the germline V gene. The CDR3 nucleotides are TGTGCCAGCAGTGAAGCGTGGAGCACCGGGGAGCTGTTTTTT. It yields the protein CASSEAWSTGELFF.

The chain recombines TRBV28 with TRBJ1-1; D gene unclear. This CDR3 contains 13 residues. Per the germline V gene, CDR1 is MDHEN and CDR2 is SYDVKM. V was clipped by 6 bases and J by 8 bases, with 16 bases between them. In DNA, the CDR3 is TGTGCCAGCAGCATCCGGGTCCCACAAGAAGCTTTCTTT. It is translated as CASSIRVPQEAFF.

The V call is TRBV19, the J call TRBJ1-1; D remains ambiguous. The CDR3 covers 11 residues. With 2 bases removed from V and 8 bases from J, the gap between germline ends came to 6 bases. Looked up from germline, CDR1 is LNHDA and CDR2 is SQIVND (reference sequence). CDR3 sequence: CASSIKREAFF. The CDR3 DNA follows: TGTGCCAGTAGTATAAAACGGGAAGCTTTCTTT.

This clone showed up just once. The rearrangement joins TRBV5-1 to TRBJ1-1; 8 nucleotides match TRBD1. Germline loops: CDR1 SGHRS, CDR2 YFSETQ. This CDR3 is 17 amino acids long. V lost 3 bases to trimming and J lost 11 bases; unmatched junction nucleotides: 21. The CDR3 coding sequence is TGCGCCAGCAGCTGGGACGGACAGGGCCTCCCGGGCCTTAGGGCTTTCTTT. Amino acid sequence: CASSWDGQGLPGLRAFF.

The CDR3 protein is CAWSVLRGRVNEQFF. CDR3 bases: TGTGCCTGGAGTGTACTTCGGGGGAGGGTCAATGAGCAGTTCTTC. V and J are TRBV30 and TRBJ2-1, with TRBD2 matching 7 bases. CDR1 GTSNPN and CDR2 SVGIG come from the germline V gene (reference sequence). With 0 bases clipped from V and 6 bases from J, the junction kept 8 bases outside the gene matches. This CDR3 is built from 15 residues. Full variable domain (remainder filled in from reference TRBV30 and TRBJ2-1): SQTIHQWPATLVQPVGSPLSLECTVEGTSNPNLYWYRQAAGRGLQLLFYSVGIGQISSEVPQNLSASRPQDRQFILSSKKLLLSDSGFYLCAWSVLRGRVNEQFFGPGTRLTVL.

In regard to this clone: Other DNA sequences in this specimen translate into the identical CDR3. The chain links TRBV19 to TRBJ2-3, with TRBD1 as a possible D gene (5 bases). This CDR3 comprises 13 residues. Trimming took 2 bases from V and 3 from J, leaving 6 bases between them. Germline assignment: CDR1 LNHDA and CDR2 SQIVND (reference sequence). The CDR3 reads CASSIQGTDTQYF. Written as DNA, the CDR3 is TGTGCCAGTAGTATACAGGGTACAGATACGCAGTATTTT.

Only a few counts were recorded for this clone. The chain recombines TRBV29-1 with TRBJ1-1; a weak D match, TRBD1 (6 bases). Germline-derived CDR1 and CDR2 are SQVTM and ANQGSEA. The CDR3 spans 12 residues. The V gene lost 7 bases and the J gene lost 2 bases, with 11 bases spanning the gap. The CDR3 nucleotides read TGCAGCGCCCGACAGGATAACACTGAAGCTTTCTTT. This gives the protein CSARQDNTEAFF.

The genes are TRBV28 and TRBJ1-5; the match to TRBD1 covers 7 bases. The V segment lost 7 bases and the J segment 0 bases; nucleotides outside the gene matches: 6. The V gene's germline CDR1 is MDHEN and CDR2 SYDVKM. The CDR3 runs to 15 residues. The CDR3 DNA reads TGTGCCAGCACGAATAACAGGGGTAGCAATCAGCCCCAGCATTTT. It specifies CASTNNRGSNQPQHF.

By sample share, this clone is medium-sized. V and J are TRBV5-8 and TRBJ1-2, with 7 bases aligning to TRBD1. Germline values: CDR1 SGHTS, CDR2 YDEGEE. This CDR3 has 14 residues. The ends lost 4 bases at V and 4 bases at J; junction bases unmatched: 7. This CDR3 is CASSPQGGGYGYTF. In DNA form, the CDR3 reads TGTGCCAGCAGCCCCCAGGGGGGAGGCTATGGCTACACCTTC.

V is TRBV11-2 and J is TRBJ2-2; D is uncertain. The CDR3 contains 13 residues. Trimming stripped 6 bases from V and 5 bases from J, with 10 bases between. Germline V gives CDR1 SGHAT, CDR2 FQNNGV. The CDR3: CASSPWATGELFF. In DNA, the CDR3 is TGTGCCAGCAGTCCCTGGGCGACCGGGGAGCTGTTTTTT.

V gene TRBV10-2 combines with J gene TRBJ1-5, with TRBD1 identical over 8 bases. V lost 8 bases, J lost 6 bases, and 6 bases stayed unmatched. CDR1 and CDR2 from the germline V gene are WSHSY and SAAADI. The CDR3 runs 13 residues. The CDR3 nucleotides are TGCGCCAGCTCTCAGGGGGCGAGTCAGCCCCAGCATTTT. This sequence encodes CASSQGASQPQHF.

The J gene is TRBJ2-3, the V gene TRBV30; 8 positions agree with TRBD2. Germline trimming cut 1 base from V and 2 bases from J; bases unmatched to any gene: 5. The CDR3 is made up of 15 amino acids. Germline loops: CDR1 GTSNPN, CDR2 SVGIG (reference sequence). CDR3 coding DNA: TGTGCCTGGAGTGGAACTAGCGGCCTCACAGATACGCAGTATTTT. Encoded protein: CAWSGTSGLTDTQYF.

This sequence joins TRBV7-9 and TRBJ2-2, with a tentative D call TRBD2 (5 bases). The CDR3 runs to 14 residues. CDR1 is SEHNR and CDR2 is FQNEAQ in the germline V gene (reference sequence). The CDR3 DNA follows: TGTGCGAAAACCGGCGGGTTCGGGCCCGGGGAGCTGTTTTTT. Its translation is CAKTGGFGPGELFF.